Following are 27 T cell receptor beta chains from one sample sequenced in a study of cytomegalovirus exposure and HLA in healthy donors listed by TCRdb under 2017. The library was built by means of the immunoSEQ multiplex PCR assay. For the multiplex PCR, a mixture combining 60 forward primers for TCR Vbeta segments and 13 reverse primers for TCR Jbeta segments was used. TCRdb stores this immuneACCESS table with in-frame sequences only. Part of the clones is absent; in the studies checked, under half of the shortfall reflects unresolved V genes, and no reason is known for the rest. Present in this sample are over 30,000 clones, 84% of which were seen just once. 3.6% of the sample lies in the top ten. The sample taken for sequencing was PBMCs. The receptors originated from a woman under 30 in good health and CMV-seronegative.

Notes on this clone: Compared with germline, one end of the junction differs, possibly owing to a read error. The CDR3 reads CASSVDLSRADTRYF. CDR3 nucleotide sequence: TGTGCCAGCAGCGTAGACCTTAGCAGAGCAGATACGCGGTATTTT. The V and J genes are TRBV9 and TRBJ2-3; D ambiguous. The CDR3 consists of 15 residues. CDR1 is SGDLS, CDR2 YYNGEE, per germline.

The chain carries TRBV29-1 and TRBJ2-5; D perhaps matches TRBD2 (5 bases). Germline-derived CDR1 and CDR2 are SQVTM and ANQGSEA. The CDR3 is 13 amino acids. V lost 8 bases and J lost 4, with 17 bases in between. The CDR3 DNA follows: TGCAGCTTCGCCGGGTCCGGAGGAGAGACCCAGTACTTC. This gives the protein CSFAGSGGETQYF.

The chain is built from TRBV25-1 and TRBJ2-7; TRBD2 might be the D (6 bases). The CDR3 is 13 amino acids. Trimming removed 4 bases from V and 3 bases from J, with 10 bases in between. CDR1 is MGHDK and CDR2 is SYGVNS in the germline V gene. The CDR3 reads CASSGRDDYEQYF. CDR3 bases: TGTGCCAGCAGTGGGCGGGACGACTACGAGCAGTACTTC.

The chain recombines TRBV6-1 with TRBJ2-5; 7 bases match TRBD1. The CDR3 is 14 residues long. Germline CDR1 reads MNHNS; CDR2 reads SASEGT. Trimming removed 6 bases from V and 2 bases from J; junction bases left unmatched: 6. In DNA, the CDR3 is TGTGCCAGCAGCTTCCGGGACAGTCAAGAGACCCAGTACTTC. Its protein is CASSFRDSQETQYF.

This chain joins TRBV2 and TRBJ1-5; D gene unclear. Germline values: CDR1 SNHLY, CDR2 FYNNEI. Trimming left V 3 bases short and J 4 bases short, with 4 bases between. The CDR3 totals 12 residues. In nucleotides, the CDR3 is TGTGCCAGCAGTGACAGGAATCAGCCCCAGCATTTT. Residues: CASSDRNQPQHF.

The rearrangement links TRBV5-1 to TRBJ2-3; 7 bases agree with TRBD2. Per germline, CDR1 SGHRS and CDR2 YFSETQ. The CDR3 has 16 amino acids. Trimming removed 3 bases from V and 2 bases from J; junction bases left unmatched: 9. DNA for the CDR3: TGCGCCAGCAGCTCGGAACCAGCGGGGACCACAGATACGCAGTATTTT. Translated, it gives CASSSEPAGTTDTQYF.

The J gene is TRBJ2-7, the V gene TRBV27; 9 bases match TRBD2. The CDR3 has 15 amino acids. After removal of 2 bases from V and 4 bases from J, the junction contained 6 bases not matched to a gene. Germline CDR1 is MNHEY and CDR2 is SMNVEV (reference sequence). The CDR3 spells CASSLRREGRYEQYF. CDR3 DNA: TGTGCCAGCAGTTTACGGCGGGAGGGCCGGTACGAGCAGTACTTC.

This clone was seen only once. The chain links TRBV9 to TRBJ2-2, with TRBD2 matching 8 bases. Germline V gene sequence: CDR1 SGDLS, CDR2 YYNGEE. The V segment lost 0 bases and the J segment 4 bases; nucleotides outside the gene matches: 5. The CDR3 is made up of 16 amino acids. In DNA form, the CDR3 reads TGTGCCAGCAGCGTAGCGGGGGGGGACCTCACCGGGGAGCTGTTTTTT. It yields the protein CASSVAGGDLTGELFF.

V usage is TRBV11-1 and J usage is TRBJ2-3; D is uncertain. The CDR3 contains 14 residues. Trimming took off 3 bases at V and 1 base at J, with 8 bases between the two ends. Germline CDR1 SGHAT, CDR2 FQDESV (reference sequence). CDR3: CASSFPEGTDTQYF. The DNA of the CDR3 is TGTGCCAGCAGCTTCCCAGAGGGCACAGATACGCAGTATTTT.

V gene TRBV9 combines with J gene TRBJ2-3, with TRBD2 matching 7 bases. CDR1 SGDLS and CDR2 YYNGEE come from the germline V gene. After removal of 2 bases from V and 0 bases from J, the junction contained 3 bases not matched to a gene. The CDR3 covers 15 residues. The CDR3 DNA reads as TGTGCCAGCAGCGTCTATAGCGGGAGCACAGATACGCAGTATTTT. It specifies CASSVYSGSTDTQYF.

The genes are TRBV7-2 and TRBJ2-5; 8 nucleotides align to TRBD2. After removal of 6 bases from V and 2 bases from J, the junction contained 5 bases not matched to a gene. The CDR3 loop spans 14 amino acids. Germline V gene data show CDR1 as SGHTA and CDR2 as FQGNSA. The CDR3 coding sequence is TGTGCCAGCAGTCGCGGGGGGACGCAAGAGACCCAGTACTTC. Its protein product is CASSRGGTQETQYF.

The chain combines TRBV6-5 with TRBJ2-7, with 8 bases fitting TRBD1. The trim removed 6 bases at V and 6 bases at J, leaving 7 bases unmatched. There are 13 residues in the CDR3. Germline assignment: CDR1 MNHEY and CDR2 SVGAGI. CDR3 bases: TGTGCCAGCAGGACAGGGGACCTTCGCGAGCAGTACTTC. Translated: CASRTGDLREQYF.

A few counts support this clone. CDR3: CSARQAEAFF. CDR3 coding DNA: TGCAGTGCTAGACAGGCCGAAGCTTTCTTT. The rearrangement uses TRBV20-1 and TRBJ1-1, with D uncertain. Deletions cut 2 bases from V and 8 bases from J, with 6 bases between. This CDR3 region has 10 residues. In germline, CDR1 is DFQATT, CDR2 SNEGSKA (reference sequence).

The rearrangement uses TRBV4-1 and TRBJ2-3; TRBD2 aligns across 14 bases. Trimming at V came to 0 bases and at J to 4 bases, leaving 9 bases not matched to a gene. There are 19 residues in the CDR3. Per the germline V gene, CDR1 is MGHRA and CDR2 is YSYEKL. The CDR3 DNA reads TGCGCCAGCAGCCAAGAGTGGGAGACTAGCGGGAGGGCGCCAGATACGCAGTATTTT. Its translation is CASSQEWETSGRAPDTQYF.

V usage is TRBV5-4 and J usage is TRBJ2-5, with TRBD1 matching 8 bases. Germline V lookup: CDR1 SGHNT, CDR2 YYREEE (reference sequence). This CDR3 has 14 residues. V shed 4 bases, J shed 1 base, and the junction held 3 bases outside the gene matches. CDR3 region: CASSPGTGQETQYF. The CDR3 DNA reads as TGTGCCAGCAGCCCCGGGACAGGCCAAGAGACCCAGTACTTC.

The rearrangement uses TRBV6-1 and TRBJ2-7; 12 bases match TRBD2. In germline, CDR1 is MNHNS, CDR2 SASEGT. The CDR3 spans 13 residues. V trimming: 8 bases; J trimming: 6 bases; junction bases outside the gene matches: 5. This CDR3 reads CASLTSGSGEQYF. In DNA form, the CDR3 reads TGTGCCAGCTTGACTAGCGGGAGTGGCGAGCAGTACTTC.

This clone has a single count. The chain is built from TRBV7-2 and TRBJ2-7; the D gene is possibly TRBD2 (6 bases). The CDR3 is made up of 15 amino acids. Germline-derived CDR1 and CDR2 are SGHTA and FQGNSA. The germline V and J ends were trimmed by 4 bases and 2 bases, with 15 bases remaining between them. CDR3 loop: CASSYLTSEAYEQYF. CDR3 nucleotides: TGTGCCAGCAGCTACTTGACTAGTGAAGCCTACGAGCAGTACTTC.

The rearrangement links TRBV11-2 to TRBJ1-3; D perhaps matches TRBD1 (5 bases). The CDR3 totals 14 residues. The germline V and J ends were trimmed by 3 bases and 5 bases, with 11 bases remaining between them. Looked up from germline, CDR1 is SGHAT and CDR2 is FQNNGV. The CDR3 DNA reads TGTGCCAGCAGCTTGGGGGGAATTCGAAACACCATATATTTT. Translation: CASSLGGIRNTIYF.

This rearrangement joins TRBV5-1 to TRBJ2-3; 11 bases align to TRBD2. The germline gives CDR1 SGHRS, CDR2 YFSETQ. Trimming took 4 bases from V and 2 from J; bases not matched to a gene: 6. CDR3 length equals 16 residues. The CDR3 reads CASSLGLAEDTDTQYF. The CDR3 bases are TGCGCCAGCAGCCTGGGACTAGCGGAAGACACAGATACGCAGTATTTT.

This chain links TRBV5-1 with TRBJ2-7, with 9 bases matching TRBD1. The junction had 18 bases not matched to a gene; V was cut back by 0 bases and J by 5 bases. Looked up from germline, CDR1 is SGHRS and CDR2 is YFSETQ. The CDR3 spans 19 residues. This CDR3 is CASSLDPGGVQGALDEQYF. CDR3 bases: TGCGCCAGCAGCTTGGACCCTGGAGGTGTACAGGGGGCATTGGACGAGCAGTACTTC.

The chain couples TRBV30 to TRBJ1-5, with 7 nucleotides matching TRBD1. The CDR3 runs 13 residues. Germline V CDR1 and CDR2: GTSNPN, SVGIG (reference sequence). V lost 3 bases and J lost 9; bases outside the gene matches: 8. DNA for the CDR3: TGTGCCTGGAGAGAACAGGGGAATGGGCCCCAGCATTTT. It specifies CAWREQGNGPQHF.

The chain combines TRBV5-5 with TRBJ2-1; 12 nucleotides align to TRBD1. V was pared by 3 bases and J by 0 bases, with 4 bases of the junction left unmatched. Germline assignment: CDR1 SGHKS and CDR2 YYEKEE (reference sequence). The CDR3 is 17 residues long. The CDR3 reads CASSSGTGGLSYNEQFF. CDR3 nucleotides: TGTGCCAGCAGCTCCGGGACAGGGGGCCTCTCCTACAATGAGCAGTTCTTC.

The J gene is TRBJ2-5, the V gene TRBV6-5; a possible D gene is TRBD2 (5 bases). The DNA matches TRBJ2-7 better at its end, which makes the J call doubtful. The CDR3 length is 15 residues. Germline values: CDR1 MNHEY, CDR2 SVGAGI. CDR3 coding DNA: TGTGCCAGCAGTTACGGAGGTCCGGGCGGCTACGAGCAGTACTTC. Encoded protein: CASSYGGPGGYEQYF.

This clone was observed a few times. V gene TRBV7-9 combines with J gene TRBJ2-1, with a tentative D call TRBD2 (6 bases). The V end was cut by 0 bases, the J end by 9 bases, with 9 bases between. Germline V gives CDR1 SEHNR, CDR2 FQNEAQ (reference sequence). The CDR3 covers 13 residues. In nucleotides, the CDR3 is TGTGCCAGCAGCTTAGCTCTGGGGGGTGAGCAGTTCTTC. Amino acid sequence: CASSLALGGEQFF. The whole variable domain, filled in from reference TRBV7-9 and TRBJ2-1, reads DTGVSQNPRHKITKRGQNVTFRCDPISEHNRLYWYRQTLGQGPEFLTYFQNEAQLEKSRLLSDRFSAERPKGSFSTLEIQRTEQGDSAMYLCASSLALGGEQFFGPGTRLTVL.

The genes are TRBV7-9 and TRBJ2-3; 7 bases map to TRBD2. Germline trimming cut 4 bases from V and 1 base from J; bases unmatched to any gene: 2. This CDR3 has 14 amino acids. CDR1 is SEHNR, CDR2 FQNEAQ, per germline (reference sequence). The CDR3 DNA sequence: TGTGCCAGCAGCTCCACTAGCGGCACAGATACGCAGTATTTT. It translates to CASSSTSGTDTQYF.

Here the CDR3 DNA reads TGTGCCAGCAGCTCGGACGTGGGGAGGCGAGACATTCAGTACTTC. The encoded protein is CASSSDVGRRDIQYF. The V and J genes are TRBV11-1 and TRBJ2-4; D may be TRBD2 (6 bases). The germline V gene encodes CDR1 SGHAT and CDR2 FQDESV (reference sequence). V gave up 4 bases and J gave up 8 bases, with 18 bases separating them. The CDR3 is 15 residues long.

The CDR3 DNA reads TGTGCCAGCAGCTCCCGGACAGAGGGGAAGACCCAGTACTTC. Protein product: CASSSRTEGKTQYF. The rearrangement uses TRBV7-2 and TRBJ2-5; a weak D match, TRBD1 (6 bases). Germline lookup yields CDR1 SGHTA and CDR2 FQGNSA. This CDR3 is built from 14 residues. The ends were cut back, 4 bases at V and 6 bases at J, with 15 bases in the middle.